This TCR beta chain was found in a study of blood T cell repertoires in COVID-19 (dated by TCRdb to 2019 to 2021). At the level of the whole study: Samples covering the acute and convalescent phases of COVID-19 were provided by collaborators in the United States, Italy and Spain. The prospective study material was composed of cDNA or gDNA derived from T cells, B-cell-depleted T cells, or PBMCs. Deeply sampled blood TCRbeta repertoires from subjects exposed to, actively infected with, or recovered from COVID-19 were included in the dataset. The repertoires were made available in a free public database intended to serve as a resource for research on the immune response to SARS-CoV-2. Samples were obtained from the ongoing ImmuneRACE study (first 160 participants) and from 950 to 1,500 subjects provided by 6 global collaborators. Nearly every sample came with metadata listing a de-identified subject ID, COVID-19 status, age in years and sex. Where available, HLA class I and class II types were obtained from metadata supplied by the sample provider rather than from assay-based typing. Here is what the overall study found, with its caveats: The quantity of clinical and demographic metadata differed by source and by participant and was supplied without curation.

On this clone itself: Its antigen specificity is not known. No per-base quality is available; no much larger clone lies one base away.

Participants in the prospective study were enrolled through a virtual design, were aged about 18 to 100 years, and lived in approximately 25 United States geographic areas. In the prospective study, cohorts were assigned on the basis of participant-reported clinical history obtained from a screening survey and a study questionnaire. For ImmuneRACE Cohort 3, a participant was defined as recovered based on two consecutive negative NP/OP PCR tests, clearance by a healthcare professional, or resolution of symptoms. In the prospective study, mobile phlebotomists collected whole blood, serum and a nasopharyngeal or oropharyngeal swab from each participant. Prospective study participants could optionally give additional blood draws and questionnaires over an approximately 2-month period. Prospective study blood samples were shipped either frozen or at room temperature before DNA extraction. TCRbeta CDR3 regions were amplified from genomic DNA by means of the immunoSEQ Assay, a bias-controlled multiplex PCR. Concerning the study's data processing: The number of nucleated cells in each sample was estimated from the amplification of reference gene primers within the assay. Sequence reads were collapsed and filtered to measure the absolute abundance of every unique TCRbeta CDR3 rearrangement. For each sample, productive Simpson clonality was calculated as the square root of Simpson's diversity index over productive rearrangements. Sourced from immuneACCESS, this table was stored by TCRdb with only in-frame sequences that have V and J called. A share of the clones is absent; for the studies checked, an unresolved V gene accounts for under half, and the remainder has no known explanation. The V and J calls and the clone size are those of that table, but D and trimming were determined from the DNA. For this sample the table gives around 130,000 clones, of which approximately 86% were detected only once. The top ten constitute 2.3% of the sample.

The CDR3 contains 14 residues, cysteine and phenylalanine counted. CDR3 DNA only is kept here, 42 bases in frame from base 1. V is shortened by 5 bases, J by 3 bases, and the region joining them spans 13 bases. As encoded in the germline V gene, CDR1 is SGHTA while CDR2 is FQGNSA. Recombination connected TRBV7-2 to TRBJ1-1, and TRBD1 may be the D gene, going by 5 matching bases. The source is a woman in her forties or fifties who had recovered from COVID-19. The sequencing sample was made of PBMCs or T cells enriched from blood (not recorded which). The CDR3 amino acid sequence is: CASSPRQIHTEAFF. The DNA is as follows: TGTGCCAGCAGCCCGAGACAGATTCACACTGAAGCTTTCTTT.